This T cell receptor beta chain comes out of a study of T cells after yellow fever vaccination. Study at large: SMART-Seq v4 Ultra Low Input served to prepare low-cell-number fractions.

Each CDR3 protein is one row after TCRdb ran MiXCR on the 5' RACE reads. The table shows a few hundred thousand distinct CDR3 sequences, with about a sixth occurring only once. General study results and limits: Post-booster reappearance was seen for most primary-vaccination clones (just over 95% CD4, around 91% CD8).

V gave up 5 bases and J gave up 8 bases; unmatched junction bases: 14. Per germline, CDR1 SEHNR and CDR2 FQNEAQ (reference sequence). The length of the CDR3 is 16 residues. This clonotype was picked up a small number of times. Its antigen is not known. Sample: PBMCs, taken about 5 days after the first yellow fever vaccination. V gene TRBV7-9 combines with J gene TRBJ1-4, with TRBD1 identical over 7 bases. The TCR sequence derives from a man in his late teens or twenties who received the YFV17D yellow fever vaccine. CDR3 sequence: CASSAGDRAKREKLFF. CDR3 nucleotide sequence: TGTGCCAGCAGCGCGGGCGACAGGGCGAAAAGGGAAAAACTGTTTTTT.